This TCR beta chain derives from a study of blood T cell repertoires in COVID-19. Study context: Whether acute or convalescent, the COVID-19 samples came from the United States, Italy and Spain.

J was trimmed by 4 bases and V by 4 bases; bases with no gene match: 8. CDR1 and CDR2 from the germline V gene are SGDLS and YYNGEE. The CDR3 totals 15 residues. Per the study methods: Estimation of nucleated cell counts was performed using reference gene primer amplification. Generated by immunoSEQ multiplex PCR, the TCRdb table keeps only in-frame clones and is missing some. V, J and clone size derive from that table, while D and trimming were established from the DNA sequence. The sample has approximately 390,000 clones, roughly 90% seen once; the top ten hold 6.5%. The chain couples TRBV9 to TRBJ2-5; TRBD1 aligns across 9 bases. The source of this sequence is a man aged 18-30 years with active or convalescent COVID-19. Specimen: peripheral blood. As DNA, the CDR3 is TGTGCCAGCAGCCCCGGACAGGGGAATCGAGAGACCCAGTACTTC. The encoded protein is CASSPGQGNRETQYF.